This is a list of T cell receptor beta chains from one sample in a study of identical twins. A single record per CDR3 protein comes from TCRdb applying MiXCR to the 5' RACE reads. The sample comprises 1.5 million to 2 million distinct CDR3 sequences, 25% to 35% of which are singletons, and approximately 0.25% rests with the top ten. Material: cord blood. The receptors were sampled from a newborn girl in good health. Both conserved end residues are part of each CDR3.

V: TRBV28; CDR3: CAWGDWKAYEQYF
V: TRBV20-1; CDR3: CSARGVRRPDTQYF
V: TRBV20-1; CDR3: CSAVRTSQETQYF
V: TRBV27; CDR3: CASSLRGENGYTF
V: TRBV6-6; CDR3: CASSYSLGANTEAFF
V: TRBV28; CDR3: CASSLAGRDEQYF
V: TRBV6-5; CDR3: CASSYSGTSGNLYNEQYF
V: TRBV4-1; CDR3: CASSLRTSGGSTDTQYF
V: TRBV7-7; CDR3: CASSLIPAGGPCTDTQYF
V: TRBV11-2; CDR3: CASSEGGRDHNEQFF
V: TRBV14; CDR3: CASSQREEETQYF
V: TRBV2; CDR3: CASSLPRGASSPLHF
V: TRBV6-2/TRBV6-3; CDR3: CASSYTRGGAYNEQYF
V: TRBV5-1; CDR3: CASSRGTGNYEQYF
V: TRBV7-2; CDR3: CASARTEGSYEQYF
V: TRBV3-1; CDR3: CASSQALRGRGQFF
V: TRBV7-8; CDR3: CASSLGKGASSNQPQHF
V: TRBV12-3/TRBV12-4; CDR3: CASREPSPSSPYEQYF
V: TRBV9; CDR3: CASSVGTGVGVITEAFF
V: TRBV20-1; CDR3: CSASLTSGPYNEQFF
V: TRBV6-1; CDR3: CASKHPLYMNTEAFF
V: TRBV9; CDR3: CASSVGLPQAGADTQYF
V: TRBV20-1; CDR3: CRATSGGDEQYF
V: TRBV7-9; CDR3: CASSPRDRTVSTDTQYF
V: TRBV6-5; CDR3: CASSYGSGPTDTQYF
V: TRBV29-1; CDR3: CSVELGPGSPLNTEAFF
V: TRBV5-4; CDR3: CASSLYSRGTDTQYF
V: TRBV14; CDR3: CASSQDIGRIMTGELFF
V: TRBV27; CDR3: CASSFAGARETQYF
V: TRBV7-8; CDR3: CASSLGNRGVALNQPQHF
V: TRBV28; CDR3: CASRPGEKTGTGIAKNIQYF
V: TRBV5-1; CDR3: CASSLAAYNSPLHF
V: TRBV15; CDR3: CATSRGGPGNTIYF
V: TRBV7-9; CDR3: CASSPWEYSEQYF
V: TRBV20-1; CDR3: CSAGLSSGTYYEQYF
V: TRBV2; CDR3: CASSEDRINQPQHF
V: TRBV24-1; CDR3: CATSAVAGTDTQYF
V: TRBV2; CDR3: CASRRLASYNEQFF
V: TRBV10-3; CDR3: CAISESRGGQIDQPQHF
V: TRBV12-3/TRBV12-4; CDR3: CASSFFPSGGDQETQYF
V: TRBV25-1; CDR3: CASSELAGSSTDTQYF
V: TRBV5-1; CDR3: CASSWRTSYEQYF
V: TRBV12-3/TRBV12-4; CDR3: CASSQFPTSGAGNEQFF
V: TRBV10-3; CDR3: CAISESDFNYGYTF
V: TRBV4-1; CDR3: CASSQSRTGGEKLFF
V: TRBV7-8; CDR3: CASSLVGGGSRVYNEQFF